These 20 T cell receptor beta chains were sequenced from one sample in a study of T cell responses to AZD1222 COVID-19 vaccine. The table came from immunoSEQ multiplex PCR; TCRdb's copy has only in-frame clones and leaves some out. The data contain about 70,000 clones, 90% of them singletons. The source was peripheral blood, collected 28 days after the second AZD1222 dose. Every receptor here comes from an adult who received the AZD1222 COVID-19 vaccine.

The chain employs TRBV27 and TRBJ2-7; D is possibly TRBD2 (5 bases). The CDR3 totals 16 residues. CDR1 and CDR2 (germline): MNHEY, SMNVEV (reference sequence). V lost 2 bases and J lost 1, with 15 bases in between. The CDR3 spells CASSLAGEAPSYEQYF. The CDR3 region has the DNA TGTGCCAGCAGTTTAGCGGGCGAGGCCCCTTCCTACGAGCAGTACTTC.

This chain uses TRBV20-1 with TRBJ2-1; no definite D call. The germline V and J ends were trimmed by 3 bases and 7 bases, with 10 bases remaining between them. This CDR3 contains 12 residues. CDR1 and CDR2 from the germline V gene are DFQATT and SNEGSKA (reference sequence). The CDR3 protein is CSASDGLNEQFF. The CDR3 nucleotides read TGCAGTGCTAGTGACGGTCTAAATGAGCAGTTCTTC.

The chain uses TRBV2 and TRBJ2-7; 9 bases are a match to TRBD1. Germline-derived CDR1 and CDR2 are SNHLY and FYNNEI. The CDR3 covers 14 residues. The V and J ends lost 9 bases and 0 bases, in that order; junction bases with no gene match: 6. This chain's CDR3 is CARSGTGPSYEQYF. The CDR3, as DNA: TGTGCCAGATCCGGGACAGGGCCCTCCTACGAGCAGTACTTC.

This CDR3 reads CASSEEPRGGSPLHF. The CDR3 nucleotides read TGTGCCAGCAGTGAAGAACCACGGGGAGGTTCACCCCTCCACTTT. The V gene is TRBV6-1, the J gene TRBJ1-6; no definite D call. V gave up 1 base and J gave up 9 bases, with 13 bases separating them. Germline V gene lookup returns CDR1 MNHNS and CDR2 SASEGT. The CDR3 runs 15 residues.

J is TRBJ1-5 and V is TRBV2, with D uncertain. CDR1 SNHLY and CDR2 FYNNEI come from the germline V gene. V was clipped by 7 bases and J by 7 bases, with 14 bases between them. The CDR3 is 13 residues long. The CDR3 bases are TGTGCCAGCACCGAATTCTATAGCCAGCCCCAGCATTTT. Its protein product is CASTEFYSQPQHF.

This rearrangement joins TRBV27 to TRBJ1-1; 8 bases line up with TRBD1. V shed 4 bases and J 1 base; nucleotides not matched to a gene: 5. The CDR3 consists of 15 residues. CDR1 and CDR2 (germline): MNHEY, SMNVEV (reference sequence). The CDR3 is CASSSTGGTNTEAFF. The CDR3 DNA sequence: TGTGCCAGCAGTTCTACAGGGGGGACGAACACTGAAGCTTTCTTT.

J is TRBJ2-1 and V is TRBV7-9, with TRBD1 matching over 7 bases. The V and J ends lost 5 bases and 7 bases, in that order; junction bases with no gene match: 14. The CDR3 is 16 residues long. Germline CDR1 is SEHNR and CDR2 is FQNEAQ (reference sequence). The CDR3: CASSPQGSGRRNEQFF. DNA of the CDR3: TGTGCCAGCAGCCCACAGGGGTCAGGCCGGAGGAATGAGCAGTTCTTC.

This rearrangement joins TRBV7-8 to TRBJ1-6; D may be TRBD1 (6 bases). This CDR3 region has 14 residues. The V and J ends lost 5 bases and 13 bases respectively, with 18 bases between them. The germline gives CDR1 SGHVS, CDR2 FQNEAQ. CDR3 sequence: CASSLGGFLSPLHF. DNA for the CDR3: TGTGCCAGCAGCCTGGGGGGCTTTCTCTCCCCCCTCCACTTT.

This clone was detected a few times. The V call is TRBV5-1, the J call TRBJ2-1; the match to TRBD1 covers 9 bases. Trimming removed 4 bases from V and 8 bases from J; junction bases left unmatched: 16. CDR1 is SGHRS, CDR2 YFSETQ, per germline. This CDR3 contains 17 residues. The DNA of the CDR3 is TGCGCCAGCAGCGAGGGACAGGGAGGGGGTGTGAAGTATGAGCAGTTCTTC. It yields the protein CASSEGQGGGVKYEQFF.

This chain uses TRBV7-2 with TRBJ2-7; D tentatively fits TRBD1 or TRBD2 (5 bases each). The CDR3 extends over 17 amino acids. Germline values: CDR1 SGHTA, CDR2 FQGNSA. V was clipped by 5 bases and J by 0 bases, with 20 bases between them. The CDR3 reads CASSGAGLRRSSYEQYF. CDR3 bases: TGTGCCAGCAGCGGGGCGGGTCTTCGTAGGAGCTCCTACGAGCAGTACTTC. The variable domain in full, with the rest retrieved from reference TRBV7-2 and TRBJ2-7, is GAGVSQSPSNKVTEKGKDVELRCDPISGHTALYWYRQSLGQGLEFLIYFQGNSAPDKSGLPSDRFSAERTGGSVSTLTIQRTQQEDSAVYLCASSGAGLRRSSYEQYFGPGTRLTVT.

The V call is TRBV7-9, the J call TRBJ1-1, with D maybe TRBD1 (6 bases). Trimming stripped 1 base from V and 10 bases from J, with 13 bases between. Germline V gene sequence: CDR1 SEHNR, CDR2 FQNEAQ (reference sequence). This CDR3 region has 13 residues. The CDR3 sequence: CASSLDGGRGAFF. In DNA form, the CDR3 reads TGTGCCAGCAGCTTAGATGGTGGCAGGGGAGCTTTCTTT. The full variable domain, completed using reference TRBV7-9 and TRBJ1-1, is DTGVSQNPRHKITKRGQNVTFRCDPISEHNRLYWYRQTLGQGPEFLTYFQNEAQLEKSRLLSDRFSAERPKGSFSTLEIQRTEQGDSAMYLCASSLDGGRGAFFGQGTRLTVV.

This chain uses TRBV10-3 with TRBJ1-2, with TRBD1 identical over 9 bases. The CDR3 covers 17 residues. After removal of 2 bases from V and 5 bases from J, the junction contained 12 bases not matched to a gene. Germline V gene data show CDR1 as ENHRY and CDR2 as SYGVKD. CDR3 protein: CAISEKSGTGPSYGYTF. Here the CDR3 DNA reads TGTGCCATCAGTGAGAAGTCAGGGACAGGGCCATCTTATGGCTACACCTTC.

The CDR3 reads CASRRTGNSPLHF. DNA of the CDR3: TGTGCCAGCAGGCGGACAGGGAATTCACCCCTCCACTTT. This sequence joins TRBV28 and TRBJ1-6, with 8 positions matching TRBD1. The CDR3 is 13 amino acids. The V gene's germline CDR1 is MDHEN and CDR2 SYDVKM. The V gene end was trimmed by 6 bases and the J gene end by 7 bases; junction bases not matched to a gene: 2. Filled out from reference TRBV28 and TRBJ1-6, the complete variable domain reads DVKVTQSSRYLVKRTGEKVFLECVQDMDHENMFWYRQDPGLGLRLIYFSYDVKMKEKGDIPEGYSVSREKKERFSLILESASTNQTSMYLCASRRTGNSPLHFGNGTRLTVT.

This sequence joins TRBV2 and TRBJ1-2; D gene unclear. The CDR3 spans 13 residues. The V gene's germline CDR1 is SNHLY and CDR2 FYNNEI. Trimming removed 5 bases at V and 7 bases at J, with 14 bases between. The CDR3: CASSLDPITGYTF. The CDR3 DNA sequence: TGTGCCAGCAGTTTAGACCCCATTACTGGCTACACCTTC. Complete variable domain (other parts from reference TRBV2 and TRBJ1-2): EPEVTQTPSHQVTQMGQEVILRCVPISNHLYFYWYRQILGQKVEFLVSFYNNEISEKSEIFDDQFSVERPDGSNFTLKIRSTKLEDSAMYFCASSLDPITGYTFGSGTRLTVV.

J is TRBJ2-5 and V is TRBV5-6; tentative D call: TRBD1 (7 bases). Germline values: CDR1 SGHDT, CDR2 YYEEEE. V lost 7 bases, J lost 5 bases, and 24 bases lay in between. This CDR3 has 16 residues. Here the CDR3 reads CASAILRRGRGETQYF. The CDR3 DNA sequence: TGTGCCAGCGCCATTTTAAGGAGGGGGCGCGGGGAGACCCAGTACTTC.

J is TRBJ1-4 and V is TRBV29-1, with no clear D. Per the germline V gene, CDR1 is SQVTM and CDR2 is ANQGSEA. The V end lost 4 bases, the J end lost 5 bases, and 8 bases lay between the germline ends. This CDR3 spans 12 amino acids. CDR3 region: CSVGRVNEKLFF. CDR3 nucleotide sequence: TGCAGCGTTGGGAGGGTAAATGAAAAACTGTTTTTT.

The chain uses TRBV5-6 and TRBJ1-1; D is undetermined. V dropped 4 bases and J dropped 1 base, with 17 bases sitting between them. Germline V gives CDR1 SGHDT, CDR2 YYEEEE. CDR3 length: 16 amino acids. The CDR3 reads CASSDTLEGRNTEAFF. The CDR3 DNA sequence: TGTGCCAGCAGCGATACCCTCGAGGGCCGGAACACTGAAGCTTTCTTT.

This CDR3 is CAWSDRTGGANYGYTF. In DNA, the CDR3 is TGTGCCTGGAGTGATCGGACAGGGGGAGCTAACTATGGCTACACCTTC. The chain carries TRBV30 and TRBJ1-2; 10 nucleotides align to TRBD1. The trim removed 1 base at V and 0 bases at J, leaving 5 bases unmatched. Germline V gene sequence: CDR1 GTSNPN, CDR2 SVGIG (reference sequence). This CDR3 is built from 16 residues.

V gene TRBV3-1 (or the pseudogene TRBV3-2) combines with J gene TRBJ2-1; the match to TRBD2 covers 8 bases. The germline CDR1 and CDR2 sequences are LGHDT and YNNKEL (reference sequence). Losses at the gene ends were 1 base for V and 6 bases for J; bases not matched to a gene: 8. The CDR3 has 16 amino acids. Here the CDR3 DNA reads TGTGCCAGCAGCCAAGTTCCAGCGGGAGATCCCAATGAGCAGTTCTTC. Translation gives CASSQVPAGDPNEQFF.

The chain uses TRBV6-5 and TRBJ1-4, with TRBD1 matching over 9 bases. The CDR3 contains 14 residues. The V and J ends lost 6 bases and 6 bases, in that order; junction bases with no gene match: 5. Germline V gene lookup returns CDR1 MNHEY and CDR2 SVGAGI. The CDR3 is CASSAQGAHEKLFF. The CDR3 coding sequence is TGTGCCAGCAGCGCACAGGGGGCCCATGAAAAACTGTTTTTT.